Described below is a single T cell receptor beta chain sequence and its context. Described treatment: randomized to nivolumab then ipilimumab (arm A) or the reverse (arm B). From thawed PBMCs, live CD3+CD8+ cells negative for CD19 and CD56 were sorted. The sample is drawn from a study of sequential checkpoint blockade in melanoma. Study-level information: Both treatment sequences were followed by maintenance nivolumab.

The CDR3 length is 16 residues. With V trimmed by 4 bases and J by 1 base, 6 bases remained unmatched. CDR1 is SGDLS, CDR2 YYNGEE, per germline. Assay used: immunoSEQ multiplex PCR; TCRdb lists only in-frame clones, some missing. The sample holds 40,000 or so clones, 86% seen once. The sample was CD8+ T cells sorted from blood (inferred from file names), taken from a patient given nivolumab and ipilimumab in sequence. This clonotype originated in a human donor with melanoma. The V call is TRBV9, the J call TRBJ2-7; TRBD2 agrees at 12 bases. The CDR3 nucleotides read TGTGCCAGCAGCTCCGGGACTAGCGGGCTATCCTACGAGCAGTACTTC. Translating gives CASSSGTSGLSYEQYF. Variable domain in full (rest from reference TRBV9 and TRBJ2-7): DSGVTQTPKHLITATGQRVTLRCSPRSGDLSVYWYQQSLDQGLQFLIQYYNGEERAKGNILERFSAQQFPDLHSELNLSSLELGDSALYFCASSSGTSGLSYEQYFGPGTRLTVT.